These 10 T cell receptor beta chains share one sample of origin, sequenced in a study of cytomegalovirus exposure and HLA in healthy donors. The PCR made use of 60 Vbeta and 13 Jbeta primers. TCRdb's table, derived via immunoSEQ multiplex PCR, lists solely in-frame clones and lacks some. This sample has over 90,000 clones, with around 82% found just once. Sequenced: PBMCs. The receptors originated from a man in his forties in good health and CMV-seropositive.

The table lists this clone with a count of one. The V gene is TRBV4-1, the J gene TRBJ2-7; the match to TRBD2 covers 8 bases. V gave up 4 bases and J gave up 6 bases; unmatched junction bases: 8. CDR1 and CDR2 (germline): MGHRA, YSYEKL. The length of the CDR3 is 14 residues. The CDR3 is CASSPAGRAFEQYF. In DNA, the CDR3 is TGCGCCAGCAGCCCTGCCGGGAGGGCCTTCGAGCAGTACTTC.

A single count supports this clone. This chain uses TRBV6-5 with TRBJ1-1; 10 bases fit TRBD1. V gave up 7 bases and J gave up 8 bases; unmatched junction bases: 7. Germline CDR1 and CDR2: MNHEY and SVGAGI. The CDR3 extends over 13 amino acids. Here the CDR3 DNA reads TGTGCCAGCACTTCCGACAGGGGGCGGGAAGCTTTCTTT. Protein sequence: CASTSDRGREAFF.

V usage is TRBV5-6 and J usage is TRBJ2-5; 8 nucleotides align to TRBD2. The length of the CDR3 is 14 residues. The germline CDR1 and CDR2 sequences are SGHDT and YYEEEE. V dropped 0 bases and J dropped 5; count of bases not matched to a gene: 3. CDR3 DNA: TGTGCCAGCAGCTTGGGTGCGGGAGGCGAGACCCAGTACTTC. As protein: CASSLGAGGETQYF.

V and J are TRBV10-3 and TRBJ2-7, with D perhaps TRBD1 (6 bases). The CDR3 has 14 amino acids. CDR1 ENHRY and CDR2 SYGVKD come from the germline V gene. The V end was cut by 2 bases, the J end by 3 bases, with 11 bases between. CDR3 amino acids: CAISEVDRNYEQYF. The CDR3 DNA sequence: TGTGCCATCAGTGAGGTGGACAGAAACTACGAGCAGTACTTC.

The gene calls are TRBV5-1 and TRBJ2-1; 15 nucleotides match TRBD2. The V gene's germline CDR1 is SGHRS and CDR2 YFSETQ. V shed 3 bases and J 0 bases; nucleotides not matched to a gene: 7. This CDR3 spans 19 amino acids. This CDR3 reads CASSSGLAGGPSSYNEQFF. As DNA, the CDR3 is TGCGCCAGCAGCTCAGGACTAGCGGGGGGGCCGAGCTCCTACAATGAGCAGTTCTTC.

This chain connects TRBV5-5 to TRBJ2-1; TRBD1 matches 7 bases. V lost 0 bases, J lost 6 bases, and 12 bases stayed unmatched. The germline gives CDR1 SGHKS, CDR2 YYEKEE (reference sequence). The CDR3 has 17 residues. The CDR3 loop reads CASSLAPTGKVFNEQFF. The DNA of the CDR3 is TGTGCCAGCAGCTTGGCCCCGACAGGGAAGGTTTTCAATGAGCAGTTCTTC.

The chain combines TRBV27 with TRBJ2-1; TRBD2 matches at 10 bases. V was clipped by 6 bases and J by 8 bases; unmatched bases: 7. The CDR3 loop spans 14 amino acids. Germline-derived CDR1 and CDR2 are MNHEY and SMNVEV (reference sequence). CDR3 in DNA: TGTGCCAGCAGACCTATAGCGGGAGGTGATGAGCAGTTCTTC. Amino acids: CASRPIAGGDEQFF.

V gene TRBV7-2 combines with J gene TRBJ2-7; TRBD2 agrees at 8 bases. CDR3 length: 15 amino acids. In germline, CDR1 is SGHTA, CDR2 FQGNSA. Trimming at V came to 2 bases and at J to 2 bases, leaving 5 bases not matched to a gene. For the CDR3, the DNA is TGTGCCAGCAGCTTAAACAGCGGGGGTCCCTACGAGCAGTACTTC. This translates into CASSLNSGGPYEQYF. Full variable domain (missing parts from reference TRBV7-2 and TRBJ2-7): GAGVSQSPSNKVTEKGKDVELRCDPISGHTALYWYRQSLGQGLEFLIYFQGNSAPDKSGLPSDRFSAERTGGSVSTLTIQRTQQEDSAVYLCASSLNSGGPYEQYFGPGTRLTVT.

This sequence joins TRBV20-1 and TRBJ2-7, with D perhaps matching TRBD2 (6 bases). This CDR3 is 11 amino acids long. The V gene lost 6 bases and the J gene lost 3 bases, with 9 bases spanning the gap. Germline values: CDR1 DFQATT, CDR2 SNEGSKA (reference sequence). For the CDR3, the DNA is TGCAGTGCATACGGGGGCTACGAGCAGTACTTC. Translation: CSAYGGYEQYF.

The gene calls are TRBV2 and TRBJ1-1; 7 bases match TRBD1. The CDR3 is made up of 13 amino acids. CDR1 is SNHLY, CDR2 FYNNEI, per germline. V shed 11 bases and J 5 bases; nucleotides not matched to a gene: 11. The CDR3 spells CAGKQGLGTEAFF. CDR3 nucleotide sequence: TGTGCCGGTAAACAGGGGTTGGGTACTGAAGCTTTCTTT.